Listed below are T cell receptor beta chains from one sample, sequenced in a study of PD-L1 blockade in urothelial cancer. TCRdb's copy holds only in-frame clones and misses some; the assay was immunoSEQ multiplex PCR. The sample includes about 130,000 clones, 86% of them seen just once. The specimen comprised PBMCs, sampled around atezolizumab (anti-PD-L1) treatment. The origin of the receptors is a man in his forties or fifties with urothelial cancer. CDR3s include the opening cysteine and the closing phenylalanine or tryptophan. The D gene is left open where the match is weak. Some rows mark clone size as missing; the rest say once, few, many or name a class of expanded clone.

len,j_gene,d_gene,v_gene,abundance,CDR3aa,CDR3nt
15,TRBJ2-3,NA,TRBV5-1,NA,CASSLGSYPSDTQYF,TGCGCCAGCAGCTTGGGTAGTTACCCATCCGATACGCAGTATTTT
14,TRBJ1-6,NA,TRBV6-1,NA,CASSDSATYSPLHF,TGTGCCAGCAGTGATTCGGCGACATATTCACCCCTCCACTTT
16,TRBJ2-2,NA,TRBV7-2,NA,CASSLPFLAGTGELFF,TGTGCCAGCAGCTTACCGTTCCTAGCCGGCACCGGGGAGCTGTTTTTT
14,TRBJ2-7,NA,TRBV5-5,NA,CASSLGTGLYEQYF,TGTGCCAGCAGCCTTGGGACTGGATTATACGAGCAGTACTTC
13,TRBJ2-2,NA,TRBV6-6,NA,CASSYGGTGELFF,TGTGCCAGCAGTTACGGCGGCACCGGGGAGCTGTTTTTT
15,TRBJ2-3,NA,TRBV7-9,NA,CASSLRTSSTDTQYF,TGTGCCAGCAGCTTACGGACTTCCTCCACAGATACGCAGTATTTT
15,TRBJ2-1,TRBD2,TRBV7-2,once,CASSLVAGEGNEQFF,TGTGCCAGCAGCTTAGTAGCGGGAGAGGGCAATGAGCAGTTCTTC
16,TRBJ2-2,TRBD2,TRBV5-1,NA,CASSLETSGRTGELFF,TGCGCCAGCAGCTTGGAAACTAGCGGGAGGACCGGGGAGCTGTTTTTT
18,TRBJ2-7,TRBD1,TRBV28,once,CASSSDRDRVSGAYEQYF,TGTGCCAGCAGCTCTGACCGGGACAGGGTATCAGGTGCCTACGAGCAGTACTTC
17,TRBJ2-2,TRBD2,TRBV5-1,NA,CASSFRGRALVTGELFF,TGCGCCAGCAGCTTCCGCGGGAGGGCCTTGGTCACCGGGGAGCTGTTTTTT
15,TRBJ2-2,TRBD1,TRBV25-1,NA,CASSGTGGATGELFF,TGTGCCAGCAGTGGGACAGGGGGCGCCACCGGGGAGCTGTTTTTT
16,TRBJ2-3,TRBD2,TRBV6-1,NA,CASSERVSGSTDTQYF,TGTGCCAGCAGTGAAAGGGTTAGCGGGAGCACAGATACGCAGTATTTT
15,TRBJ2-7,NA,TRBV15,NA,CATSREREGSYEQYF,TGTGCCACCAGCAGAGAGCGGGAAGGCTCCTACGAGCAGTACTTC